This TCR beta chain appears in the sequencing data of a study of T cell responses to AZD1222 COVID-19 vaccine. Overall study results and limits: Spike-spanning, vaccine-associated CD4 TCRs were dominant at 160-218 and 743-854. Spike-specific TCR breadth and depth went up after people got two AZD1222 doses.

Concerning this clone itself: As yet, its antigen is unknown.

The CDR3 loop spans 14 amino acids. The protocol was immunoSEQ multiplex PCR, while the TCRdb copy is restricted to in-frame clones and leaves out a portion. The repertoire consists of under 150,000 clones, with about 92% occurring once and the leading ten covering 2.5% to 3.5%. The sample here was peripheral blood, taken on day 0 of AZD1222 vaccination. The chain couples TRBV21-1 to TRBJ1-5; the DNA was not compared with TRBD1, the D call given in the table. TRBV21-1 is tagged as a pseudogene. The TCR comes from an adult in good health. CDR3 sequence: CASFRAGYNQPQHF. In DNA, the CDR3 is TGTGCCAGCTTCAGGGCAGGGTACAATCAGCCCCAGCATTTT.